This T cell receptor (beta chain) was found in a study of blood T cell repertoires in COVID-19. About the research overall: The United States, Italy and Spain supplied acute and convalescent COVID-19 samples.

Source study methods: Using reference gene primer amplification, nucleated cell counts were estimated. Data came from immunoSEQ multiplex PCR; TCRdb stores just in-frame clones and leaves some out. That table is the source of V, J and clone size, and D and trimming were worked out from the DNA. Of 64,000 or so clones listed, 65% to 80% were seen once; the top ten hold more than 8%. CDR1 is MDHEN and CDR2 is SYDVKM in the germline V gene. The CDR3 is 14 residues long. Trimming pared 4 bases from V and 0 bases from J, leaving 10 bases between. The sequence derives from a human donor in a cohort sampled during active COVID-19. The sample was peripheral blood. The chain has TRBV28 and TRBJ2-7, with TRBD1 as a possible D gene (6 bases). In DNA, the CDR3 is TGTGCCAGCAGTTACAGGGCAACCTCCTACGAGCAGTACTTC. Amino acids: CASSYRATSYEQYF. Together with reference TRBV28 and TRBJ2-7, the CDR3 gives the full variable domain: DVKVTQSSRYLVKRTGEKVFLECVQDMDHENMFWYRQDPGLGLRLIYFSYDVKMKEKGDIPEGYSVSREKKERFSLILESASTNQTSMYLCASSYRATSYEQYFGPGTRLTVT.